Listed below are T cell receptor beta chains from one sample, sequenced in a study of T cell responses to AZD1222 COVID-19 vaccine. TCRdb's copy holds only in-frame clones and misses some; the assay was immunoSEQ multiplex PCR. The table has about 150,000 clones, roughly 90% seen once. Sequenced here: peripheral blood, sampled on day 0 of AZD1222 vaccination. Source of these receptors: an adult in good health. Each CDR3 is given with its conserved first and last residue. A D gene is named only where the DNA matches it firmly. Clone sizes are given selectively: once, few, many, or a class where the clone is expanded.

>.|.|TRBJ1-2|TRBV20-1
CSAENGESYTF
TGCAGTGCTGAAAATGGGGAGAGCTACACCTTC
>.|.|TRBJ1-2|TRBV5-6
CASSLNYGYTF
TGTGCCAGCAGCTTGAACTATGGCTACACCTTC
>once|.|TRBJ2-2|TRBV28
CATYTGTTGELFF
TGTGCCACTTATACAGGGACCACCGGGGAGCTGTTTTTT
>.|.|TRBJ2-1|TRBV19
CASTQGPASNEQFF
TGTGCCAGTACTCAGGGACCAGCGAGTAATGAGCAGTTCTTC
>.|TRBD1|TRBJ1-2|TRBV6-1
CASREDREPNYGYTF
TGTGCCAGCAGGGAAGACAGGGAACCTAACTATGGCTACACCTTC
>.|.|TRBJ2-3|TRBV2
CASSDKGTDTQYF
TGTGCCAGCAGTGACAAGGGGACAGATACGCAGTATTTT
>.|TRBD2|TRBJ2-1|TRBV30
CAWSPGSSGSGEQFF
TGTGCCTGGAGTCCCGGGTCTAGCGGGAGTGGTGAGCAGTTCTTC
>.|.|TRBJ1-2|TRBV4-1
CASSQEKEANYGYTF
TGCGCCAGCAGCCAAGAAAAGGAGGCTAACTATGGCTACACCTTC
>.|.|TRBJ1-1|TRBV20-1
CSALVNTEAFF
TGCAGTGCTTTAGTGAACACTGAAGCTTTCTTT
>.|TRBD1|TRBJ2-5|TRBV15
CATSIDRGRETQYF
TGTGCCACCAGCATAGACAGGGGGCGAGAGACCCAGTACTTC
>.|TRBD1|TRBJ1-2|TRBV7-2
CASSTLGQANPPGYTF
TGTGCCAGCAGCACACTGGGACAGGCGAACCCTCCCGGCTACACCTTC
>.|TRBD1|TRBJ1-2|TRBV24-1
CATRTTGGLEGYTF
TGTGCCACCAGAACGACAGGGGGCTTAGAGGGCTACACCTTC
>once|TRBD2|TRBJ2-1|TRBV9
CASSVDAGTSGSNEQFF
TGTGCCAGCAGCGTAGACGCCGGGACTAGCGGGTCCAATGAGCAGTTCTTC
>.|TRBD1|TRBJ1-1|TRBV6-6
CASSGQGSGGSEAFF
TGTGCCAGCAGTGGACAGGGTTCCGGTGGTTCGGAAGCTTTCTTT
>.|TRBD1|TRBJ1-1|TRBV9
CASSVVPGTGTEAFF
TGTGCCAGCAGCGTAGTCCCCGGGACAGGAACTGAAGCTTTCTTT
>few|TRBD1|TRBJ1-2|TRBV27
CASSRQGEDYGYTF
TGTGCCAGCAGTCGACAGGGGGAAGACTATGGCTACACCTTC
>.|TRBD1|TRBJ1-1|TRBV6-2/TRBV6-3
CASSYFLEGQGMNTEAFF
TGTGCCAGCAGTTACTTCCTAGAGGGACAGGGGATGAACACTGAAGCTTTCTTT
>.|TRBD2|TRBJ2-1|TRBV7-9
CASSHSGGAPNEQFF
TGTGCCAGCAGCCATAGCGGGGGGGCCCCCAATGAGCAGTTCTTC
>.|TRBD2|TRBJ2-5|TRBV3-1/TRBV3-2
CASSQDRTGLAGQGETQYF
TGTGCCAGCAGCCAAGATCGGACGGGACTAGCGGGGCAGGGGGAGACCCAGTACTTC
>.|TRBD1|TRBJ1-2|TRBV19
CASSAPGRGTGYTF
TGTGCCAGTAGTGCCCCGGGCAGGGGGACTGGCTACACCTTC
>once|.|TRBJ1-6|TRBV13
CASSLRTPGGGSPLHF
TGTGCCAGCAGCCTAAGGACGCCGGGGGGAGGATCACCCCTCCACTTT
>once|TRBD2|TRBJ2-4|TRBV4-2
CASSQDTEPRTSGYLAKNIQYF
TGTGCCAGCAGCCAAGATACCGAACCAAGGACTAGCGGGTACCTAGCCAAAAACATTCAGTACTTC
>.|.|TRBJ2-3|TRBV9
CASSYSRVPSTDTQYF
TGTGCCAGCAGCTATTCTAGGGTTCCTAGCACAGATACGCAGTATTTT
>.|TRBD1|TRBJ1-1|TRBV30
CAGNRGAVTEAFF
TGTGCCGGAAACAGGGGAGCGGTCACTGAAGCTTTCTTT
>.|TRBD1|TRBJ1-5|TRBV5-5
CASSRDRSNQPQHF
TGTGCCAGCAGCCGGGACAGGTCCAATCAGCCCCAGCATTTT
>.|.|TRBJ2-7|TRBV15
CAAGMDISYEQYF
TGTGCCGCGGGTATGGACATCTCCTACGAGCAGTACTTC
>.|TRBD1|TRBJ2-6|TRBV6-2/TRBV6-3
CASSPGQGAPGANVLTF
TGTGCCAGCAGCCCAGGACAGGGGGCGCCTGGGGCCAACGTCCTGACTTTC